The T cell receptor (beta chain) under discussion was sequenced for a study of early stage breast cancer tumors. J was trimmed by 2 bases and V by 5 bases; bases with no gene match: 8. CDR1 and CDR2 from the germline V gene are SGHAT and FQNNGV. This CDR3 is built from 15 residues. Profiled with immunoSEQ multiplex PCR; TCRdb holds only in-frame clones, not every one. The table includes tens of thousands of clones, roughly 69% detected once. Specimen: blood. This sequence was found in a person aged 45 to 59 with breast cancer. The chain carries TRBV11-2 and TRBJ1-2; 7 nucleotides line up with TRBD1. This chain's CDR3 is CASSADRESNYGYTF. The CDR3, as DNA: TGTGCCAGCAGCGCAGACAGGGAGTCGAACTATGGCTACACCTTC.